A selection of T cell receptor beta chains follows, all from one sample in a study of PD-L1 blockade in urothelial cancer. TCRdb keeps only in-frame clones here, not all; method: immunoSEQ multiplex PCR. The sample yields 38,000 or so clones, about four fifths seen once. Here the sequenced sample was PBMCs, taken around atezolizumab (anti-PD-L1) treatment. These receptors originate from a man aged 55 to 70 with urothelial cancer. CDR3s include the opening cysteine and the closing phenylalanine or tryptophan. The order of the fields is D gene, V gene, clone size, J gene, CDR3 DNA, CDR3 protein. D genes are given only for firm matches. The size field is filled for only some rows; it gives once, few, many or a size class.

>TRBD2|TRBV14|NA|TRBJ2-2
TGTGCCAGCAGCCCCGGGACTAGTTCCCTCACCGGGGAGCTGTTTTTT
CASSPGTSSLTGELFF
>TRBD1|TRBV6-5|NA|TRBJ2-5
TGTGCCAGCAGTTCAAGGGGGCCCTTAGGGCTAAAGACCCAGTACTTC
CASSSRGPLGLKTQYF
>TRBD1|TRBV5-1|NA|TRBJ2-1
TGCGCCAGCAGCTTGGGGACAGGGGTGAGGGGGAGTGAGCAGTTCTTC
CASSLGTGVRGSEQFF
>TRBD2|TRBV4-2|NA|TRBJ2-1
TGTGCCAGCAGCCAAGCTCGAGACCGACTAGCGGGGGGGAATGAGCAGTTCTTC
CASSQARDRLAGGNEQFF
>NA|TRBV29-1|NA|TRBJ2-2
TGCAGCGTTGATAGGGGGTTGACCGGGGAGCTGTTTTTT
CSVDRGLTGELFF
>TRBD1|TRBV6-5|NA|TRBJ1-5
TGTGCCAGCAGTTACTCGGGGACAGGGACACCCCAGCATTTT
CASSYSGTGTPQHF
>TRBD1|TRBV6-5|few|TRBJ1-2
TGTGCCAGCAGTTCCCGACAGGGGGACTATGGCTACACCTTC
CASSSRQGDYGYTF
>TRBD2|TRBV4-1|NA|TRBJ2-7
TGCGCCAGCAGCCAAGAATCCGGCGGGGGGATCTACGAGCAGTACTTC
CASSQESGGGIYEQYF
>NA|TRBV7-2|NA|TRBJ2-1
TGTGCCAGCAGCTTAGTGGGGCAGGCCCTCGGGAATGAGCAGTTCTTC
CASSLVGQALGNEQFF
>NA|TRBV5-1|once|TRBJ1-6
TGCGCCAGCAGCTTGGGAACAGGCGCGCGCTCCTATAATTCACCCCTCCACTTT
CASSLGTGARSYNSPLHF
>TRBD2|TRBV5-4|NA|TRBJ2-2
TGTGCCAGCAGCTTGACAAGCGGGGCGGGGACCGGGGAGCTGTTTTTT
CASSLTSGAGTGELFF
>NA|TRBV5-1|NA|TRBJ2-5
TGCGCCAGCAGCTTGTTCCAGGGGCAAGAGACCCAGTACTTC
CASSLFQGQETQYF
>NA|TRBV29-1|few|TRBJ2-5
TGCAGCGTTGAAGATTCAATAATAGGGAGGGAGACCCAGTACTTC
CSVEDSIIGRETQYF
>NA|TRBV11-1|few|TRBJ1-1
TGTGCCAGCAGTCGAGTCTTCGACACTGAAGCTTTCTTT
CASSRVFDTEAFF
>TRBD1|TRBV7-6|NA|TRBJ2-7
TGTGCCAGCAGCTCGACAGGGGGCGGTACCTACGAGCAGTACTTC
CASSSTGGGTYEQYF
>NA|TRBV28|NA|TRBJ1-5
TGTGCCAGCTGGGGCAGGGGTGACAATCAGCCCCAGCATTTT
CASWGRGDNQPQHF
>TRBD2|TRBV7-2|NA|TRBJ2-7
TGTGCCAGCAGCCCACTTCCTAGCGGGAGAAGGGCCTACGAGCAGTACTTC
CASSPLPSGRRAYEQYF
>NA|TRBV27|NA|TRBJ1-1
TGTGCCAGCAGTTCCTACAGGGATACTGAAGCTTTCTTT
CASSSYRDTEAFF
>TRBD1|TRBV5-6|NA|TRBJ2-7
TGTGCCAGCAGCTTGTGGGCAGGGGGTACTGACTACGAGCAGTACTTC
CASSLWAGGTDYEQYF
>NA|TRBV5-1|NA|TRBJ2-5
TGCGCCAGTTTTCGAGGGTCAAGGGAGACCCAGTACTTC
CASFRGSRETQYF
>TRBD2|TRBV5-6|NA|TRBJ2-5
TGTGCCAGCAGCTTGGGACTAGCATCTCAAGAGACCCAGTACTTC
CASSLGLASQETQYF
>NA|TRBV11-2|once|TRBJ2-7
TGTGCCAGCAGCCCTGCGGGACTCTCCTACGAGCAGTACTTC
CASSPAGLSYEQYF
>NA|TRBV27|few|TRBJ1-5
TGTGCCAGCAGCGGCAGCTACTATCTGCCCCAGCATTTT
CASSGSYYLPQHF
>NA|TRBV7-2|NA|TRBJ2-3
TGTGCCAGCAGCTTAGTCGGGACTCAGGCAGATACGCAGTATTTT
CASSLVGTQADTQYF
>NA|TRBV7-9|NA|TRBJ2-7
TGTGCCAGCAGCTTATCGCTAGACGACGAGCAGTACTTC
CASSLSLDDEQYF
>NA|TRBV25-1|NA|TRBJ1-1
TGTGCCAGCAGTGAATCCGGTGAAGCTTTCTTT
CASSESGEAFF
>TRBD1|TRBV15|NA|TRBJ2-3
TGTGCCACCAGCAGAGGGACAGGGCCTGGCGCAGATACGCAGTATTTT
CATSRGTGPGADTQYF
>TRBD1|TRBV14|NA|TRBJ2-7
TGTGCCAGCAGCCACCTCCTCCAGACAGGGCCAACCTACGAGCAGTACTTC
CASSHLLQTGPTYEQYF
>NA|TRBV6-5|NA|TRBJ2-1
TGTGCCAGCAGTTACTCGAACAGGCGAGCTGAGCAGTTCTTC
CASSYSNRRAEQFF
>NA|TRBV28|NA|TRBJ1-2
TGTGCCAGCAGTATCCCGCAGGCTAACTATGGCTACACCTTC
CASSIPQANYGYTF
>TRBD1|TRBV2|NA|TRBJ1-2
TGTGCCAGCAGTGAGGACAGGGAGTATGGCTACACCTTC
CASSEDREYGYTF
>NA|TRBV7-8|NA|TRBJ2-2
TGTGCCAGCAGCTTGCGGGGTGATCCCGGGGAGCTGTTTTTT
CASSLRGDPGELFF
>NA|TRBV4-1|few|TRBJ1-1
TGCGCCAGCAGCCACCTATTCCAAAGCGGTGAAGCTTTCTTT
CASSHLFQSGEAFF
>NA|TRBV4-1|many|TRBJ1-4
TGCGCCAGCAGCCAGAGCGGGGCTAATGAAAAACTGTTTTTT
CASSQSGANEKLFF
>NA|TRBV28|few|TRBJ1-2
TGTGCCAGCAGTTTAAGCCCGAGTAACTATGGCTACACCTTC
CASSLSPSNYGYTF
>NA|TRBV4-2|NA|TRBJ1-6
TGTGCCAGCAGCCAATCGGACAGCTTCAATTCACCCCTCCACTTT
CASSQSDSFNSPLHF
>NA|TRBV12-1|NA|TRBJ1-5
TGTGCCAGCAGCGGCCTGTGCCGCAATCAGCCCCAGCATTTT
CASSGLCRNQPQHF